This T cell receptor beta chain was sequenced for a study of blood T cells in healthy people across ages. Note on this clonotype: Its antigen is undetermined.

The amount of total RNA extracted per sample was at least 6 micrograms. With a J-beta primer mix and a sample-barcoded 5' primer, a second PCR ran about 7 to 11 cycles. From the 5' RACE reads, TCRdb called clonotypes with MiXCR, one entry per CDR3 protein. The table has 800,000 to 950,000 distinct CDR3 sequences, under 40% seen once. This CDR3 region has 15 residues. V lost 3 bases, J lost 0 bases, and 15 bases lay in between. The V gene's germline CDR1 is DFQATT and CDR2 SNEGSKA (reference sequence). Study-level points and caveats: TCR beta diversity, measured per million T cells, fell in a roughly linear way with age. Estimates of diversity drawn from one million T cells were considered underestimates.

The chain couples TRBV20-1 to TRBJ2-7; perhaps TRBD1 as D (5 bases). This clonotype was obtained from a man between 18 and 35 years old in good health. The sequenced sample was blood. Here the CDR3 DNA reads TGCAGTGCTAGGGCCCCGAAAGGGGCCTCCTACGAGCAGTACTTC. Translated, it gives CSARAPKGASYEQYF.